Listed below are T cell receptor beta chains from one sample, sequenced in a study of PD-1 blockade in classical Hodgkin lymphoma. The protocol was immunoSEQ multiplex PCR, while the TCRdb copy is restricted to in-frame clones and leaves out a portion. The sample has about 28,000 clones, around 80% seen once; the top ten hold 15% to 20%. Here the sequenced sample was peripheral blood mononuclear cells (PBMCs), taken before the fourth cycle of nivolumab. The receptors here all came from a human donor with classical Hodgkin lymphoma. The CDR3 runs from the conserved cysteine through the conserved F or W. A D gene is named only where the DNA matches it firmly. Clone size is not always given. Where it is, it says once, few, many or a class for expanded clones.

d_call,j_call,v_call,clone_size,cdr3_aa,cdr3_nt
.,TRBJ1-2,TRBV6-6,.,CASSYSRTHGYTF,TGTGCCAGCAGTTACTCCAGGACCCATGGCTACACCTTC
TRBD2,TRBJ2-2,TRBV23-1,few,CASSPPPSGGTPGELFF,TGCGCCAGCAGTCCGCCCCCTAGCGGGGGGACCCCCGGGGAGCTGTTTTTT
.,TRBJ2-3,TRBV14,.,CASSQGSAPTDTQYF,TGTGCCAGCAGCCAAGGGTCAGCGCCAACAGATACGCAGTATTTT
TRBD2,TRBJ2-7,TRBV28,.,CASSSTSGTQEQYF,TGTGCCAGCAGTTCGACTAGCGGGACGCAAGAGCAGTACTTC
TRBD2,TRBJ2-3,TRBV4-1,.,CASSQVGSGGTDTQYF,TGCGCCAGCAGCCAAGTTGGGAGCGGGGGCACAGATACGCAGTATTTT
.,TRBJ2-2,TRBV2,.,CASRQGRNTGELFF,TGTGCCAGCAGACAGGGACGGAACACCGGGGAGCTGTTTTTT
.,TRBJ2-1,TRBV7-9,.,CASSSPRDSGLSNEQFF,TGTGCCAGCAGCTCGCCGAGGGACTCGGGACTTAGCAATGAGCAGTTCTTC
.,TRBJ1-3,TRBV13,medium-sized,CASSTDVGNTIYF,TGTGCCAGCAGTACTGACGTTGGAAACACCATATATTTT
TRBD2,TRBJ2-3,TRBV5-1,.,CASSLNGLAGFTDTQYF,TGCGCCAGCAGCTTGAATGGACTAGCGGGATTCACAGATACGCAGTATTTT
.,TRBJ2-1,TRBV6-5,.,CASSYSQGGSYEQFF,TGTGCCAGCAGTTACTCGCAGGGGGGTTCGTATGAGCAGTTCTTC
TRBD1,TRBJ1-3,TRBV5-1,.,CASSVQGGHSGNTIYF,TGCGCCAGCAGCGTACAGGGGGGACACTCTGGAAACACCATATATTTT
.,TRBJ2-1,TRBV23-1,.,CASSQSRASASSYNEQFF,TGCGCCAGCAGTCAATCGAGGGCGTCAGCGTCCTCCTACAATGAGCAGTTCTTC
.,TRBJ2-3,TRBV5-1,.,CASSRTQLVAGRISDTQYF,TGCGCCAGCAGCCGGACTCAATTGGTGGCGGGACGGATCTCAGATACGCAGTATTTT
TRBD1,TRBJ1-6,TRBV28,.,CASSTGTGGVYNSPLHF,TGTGCCAGCAGTACCGGGACAGGGGGCGTTTATAATTCACCCCTCCACTTT
.,TRBJ2-2,TRBV21-1,.,CASSKGIRTGELFF,TGTGCCAGCAGCAAAGGGATCCGGACCGGGGAGCTGTTTTTT
TRBD1,TRBJ1-1,TRBV5-1,.,CASSLPRGTEAFF,TGCGCCAGCAGCTTGCCCAGGGGGACTGAAGCTTTCTTT
TRBD1,TRBJ2-6,TRBV19,.,CASSWTGGSGANVLTF,TGTGCCAGTAGTTGGACAGGGGGCAGTGGGGCCAACGTCCTGACTTTC
TRBD1,TRBJ2-6,TRBV19,.,CASSIDRGLGANVLTF,TGTGCCAGTAGTATCGACAGGGGGCTCGGGGCCAACGTCCTGACTTTC
.,TRBJ1-1,TRBV2,.,CASSPLSFTEAFF,TGTGCCAGCAGCCCCCTTAGTTTCACTGAAGCTTTCTTT
.,TRBJ2-1,TRBV9,few,CASSVDYGSSYNEQFF,TGTGCCAGCAGCGTAGATTACGGGAGCTCCTACAATGAGCAGTTCTTC
TRBD1,TRBJ1-4,TRBV6-5,.,CASSRQGANEKLFF,TGTGCCAGCAGCCGACAGGGCGCTAATGAAAAACTGTTTTTT
.,TRBJ2-1,TRBV19,.,CASSTRGAGGEQFF,TGTGCCAGTAGTACAAGGGGTGCCGGAGGTGAGCAGTTCTTC
TRBD2,TRBJ2-1,TRBV6-1,.,CASGQTSGRYNEQFF,TGTGCCAGCGGCCAAACTAGCGGTCGTTACAATGAGCAGTTCTTC
.,TRBJ2-2,TRBV6-1,.,CASLHSGKVTGELFF,TGTGCCAGCCTGCATTCCGGGAAAGTAACCGGGGAGCTGTTTTTT
TRBD1,TRBJ2-7,TRBV11-2,few,CASSLGTGGFSYEQYF,TGTGCCAGCAGCTTAGGGACAGGGGGCTTCTCCTACGAGCAGTACTTC
.,TRBJ2-7,TRBV7-2,.,CASSSRTGRIAGEQYF,TGTGCCAGCAGCTCCCGGACAGGGAGGATAGCGGGGGAGCAGTACTTC
.,TRBJ2-1,TRBV6-4,.,CASSNGFGEQFF,TGTGCCAGCAGTAATGGTTTCGGTGAGCAGTTCTTC
.,TRBJ1-6,TRBV6-5,few,CASSYGFDSPLHF,TGTGCCAGCAGTTACGGTTTTGATTCACCCCTCCACTTT